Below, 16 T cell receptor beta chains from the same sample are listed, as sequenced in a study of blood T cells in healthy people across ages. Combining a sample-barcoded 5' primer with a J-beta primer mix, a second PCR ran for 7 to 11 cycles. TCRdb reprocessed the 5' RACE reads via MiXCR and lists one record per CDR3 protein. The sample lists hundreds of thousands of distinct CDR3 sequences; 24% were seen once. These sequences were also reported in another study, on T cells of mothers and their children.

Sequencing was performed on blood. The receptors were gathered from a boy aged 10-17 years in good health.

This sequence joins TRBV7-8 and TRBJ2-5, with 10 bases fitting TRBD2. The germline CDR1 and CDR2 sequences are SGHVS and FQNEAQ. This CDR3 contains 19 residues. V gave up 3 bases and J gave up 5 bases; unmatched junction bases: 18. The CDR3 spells CASSFEKLASGGSEETQYF. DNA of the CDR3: TGTGCCAGCAGCTTCGAGAAACTGGCTAGCGGGGGATCCGAGGAGACCCAGTACTTC.

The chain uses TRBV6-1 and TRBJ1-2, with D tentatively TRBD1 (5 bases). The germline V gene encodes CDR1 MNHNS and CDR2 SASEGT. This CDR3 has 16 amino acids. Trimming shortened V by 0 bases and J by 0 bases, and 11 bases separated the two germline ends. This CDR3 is CASSEAPGRTNYGYTF. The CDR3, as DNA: TGTGCCAGCAGTGAAGCCCCGGGACGGACTAACTATGGCTACACCTTC.

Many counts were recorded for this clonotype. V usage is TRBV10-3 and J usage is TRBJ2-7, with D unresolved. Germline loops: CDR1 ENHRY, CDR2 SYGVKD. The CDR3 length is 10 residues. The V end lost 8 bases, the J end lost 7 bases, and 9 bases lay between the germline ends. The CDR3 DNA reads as TGTGCCATCTTCGGTGGGGAGCAGTACTTC. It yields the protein CAIFGGEQYF.

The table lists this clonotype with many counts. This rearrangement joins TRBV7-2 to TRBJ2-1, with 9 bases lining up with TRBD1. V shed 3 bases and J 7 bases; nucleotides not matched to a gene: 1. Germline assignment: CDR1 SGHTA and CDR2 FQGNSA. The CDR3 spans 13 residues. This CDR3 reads CASSLTGGNEQFF. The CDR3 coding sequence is TGTGCCAGCAGCTTGACAGGGGGGAATGAGCAGTTCTTC.

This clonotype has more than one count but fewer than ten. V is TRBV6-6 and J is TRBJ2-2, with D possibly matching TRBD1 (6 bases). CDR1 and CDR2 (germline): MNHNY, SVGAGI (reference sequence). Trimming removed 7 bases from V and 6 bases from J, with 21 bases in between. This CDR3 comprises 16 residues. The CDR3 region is CASTPQGFSFAGELFF. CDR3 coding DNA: TGTGCCAGCACTCCACAGGGATTTTCTTTCGCCGGGGAGCTGTTTTTT.

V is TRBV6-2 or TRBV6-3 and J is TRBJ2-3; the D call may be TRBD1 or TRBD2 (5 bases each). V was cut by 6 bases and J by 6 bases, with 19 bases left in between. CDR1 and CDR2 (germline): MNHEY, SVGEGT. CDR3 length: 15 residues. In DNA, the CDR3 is TGTGCCAGCAGCTCCCAACAGGTGTCGGGGGATACGCAGTATTTT. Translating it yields CASSSQQVSGDTQYF.

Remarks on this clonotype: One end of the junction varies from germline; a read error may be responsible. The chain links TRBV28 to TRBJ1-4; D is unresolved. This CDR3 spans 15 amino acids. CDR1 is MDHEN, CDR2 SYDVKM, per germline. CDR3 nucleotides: TGTGCCAGCAGTCCGGCTAGGGTTCCTAATGAAAAACGGTTTTTT. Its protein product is CASSPARVPNEKRFF.

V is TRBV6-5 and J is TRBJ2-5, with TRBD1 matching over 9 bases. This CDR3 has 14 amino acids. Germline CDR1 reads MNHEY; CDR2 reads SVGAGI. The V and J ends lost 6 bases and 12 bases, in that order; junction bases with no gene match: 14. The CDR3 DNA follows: TGTGCCAGCAGGGCACAGGGGGCGGCCATTGGCGAGTACTTC. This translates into CASRAQGAAIGEYF.

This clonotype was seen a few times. In nucleotides, the CDR3 is TGTGCCAGCAGCCAAGTATACGGAAACACCATATATTTT. Its translation is CASSQVYGNTIYF. This chain connects TRBV14 to TRBJ1-3; D is ambiguous. The germline CDR1 and CDR2 sequences are SGHDN and FVKESK. V was trimmed by 1 base and J by 4 bases, leaving 5 bases between them. The CDR3 runs 13 residues.

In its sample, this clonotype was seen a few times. The CDR3, as DNA: TGCAGTGTCGGGACTCAATCCTACAATGAGCAGTTCTTC. The encoded protein is CSVGTQSYNEQFF. V usage is TRBV20-1 and J usage is TRBJ2-1; D may be TRBD2 (6 bases). Germline V gene data show CDR1 as DFQATT and CDR2 as SNEGSKA (reference sequence). The CDR3 has 13 amino acids. Trimming took off 7 bases at V and 1 base at J, with 11 bases between the two ends.

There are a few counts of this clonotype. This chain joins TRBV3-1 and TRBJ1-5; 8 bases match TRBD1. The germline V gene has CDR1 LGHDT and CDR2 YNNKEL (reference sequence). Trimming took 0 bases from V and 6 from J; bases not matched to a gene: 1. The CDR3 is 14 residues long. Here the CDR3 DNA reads TGTGCCAGCAGCCAAGAACAGGGGGGTCAGCCCCAGCATTTT. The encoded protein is CASSQEQGGQPQHF.

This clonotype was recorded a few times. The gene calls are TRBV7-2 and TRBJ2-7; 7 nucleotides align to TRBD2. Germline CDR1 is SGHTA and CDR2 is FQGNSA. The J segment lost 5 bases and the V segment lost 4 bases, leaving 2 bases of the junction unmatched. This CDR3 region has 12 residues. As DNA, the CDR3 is TGTGCCAGCAGCTATCGGGGGGACGAGCAGTACTTC. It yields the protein CASSYRGDEQYF.

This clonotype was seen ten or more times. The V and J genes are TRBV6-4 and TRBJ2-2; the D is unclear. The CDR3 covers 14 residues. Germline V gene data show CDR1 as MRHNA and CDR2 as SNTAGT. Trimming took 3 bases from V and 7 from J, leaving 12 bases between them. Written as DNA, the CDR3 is TGTGCCAGCAGTGAATCAGTCGAGAGCGGGGAGCTGTTTTTT. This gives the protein CASSESVESGELFF.

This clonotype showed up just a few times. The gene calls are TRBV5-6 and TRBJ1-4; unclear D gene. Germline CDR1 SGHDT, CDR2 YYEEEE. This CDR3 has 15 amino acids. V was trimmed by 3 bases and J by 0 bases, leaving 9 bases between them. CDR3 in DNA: TGTGCCAGCAGCTGGGTACATGCAACTAATGAAAAACTGTTTTTT. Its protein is CASSWVHATNEKLFF.

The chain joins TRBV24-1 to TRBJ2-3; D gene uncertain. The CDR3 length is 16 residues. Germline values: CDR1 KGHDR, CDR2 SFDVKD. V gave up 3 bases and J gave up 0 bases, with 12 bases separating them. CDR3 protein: CATSDKVQTSTDTQYF. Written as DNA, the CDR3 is TGTGCCACCAGTGATAAGGTACAGACTAGCACAGATACGCAGTATTTT.

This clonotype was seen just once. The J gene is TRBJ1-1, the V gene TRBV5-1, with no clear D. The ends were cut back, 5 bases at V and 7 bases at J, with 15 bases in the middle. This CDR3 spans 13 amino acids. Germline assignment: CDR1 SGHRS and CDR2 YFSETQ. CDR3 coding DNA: TGCGCCAGCAGTACCGACACGGGTGGTGAAGCTTTCTTT. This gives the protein CASSTDTGGEAFF.